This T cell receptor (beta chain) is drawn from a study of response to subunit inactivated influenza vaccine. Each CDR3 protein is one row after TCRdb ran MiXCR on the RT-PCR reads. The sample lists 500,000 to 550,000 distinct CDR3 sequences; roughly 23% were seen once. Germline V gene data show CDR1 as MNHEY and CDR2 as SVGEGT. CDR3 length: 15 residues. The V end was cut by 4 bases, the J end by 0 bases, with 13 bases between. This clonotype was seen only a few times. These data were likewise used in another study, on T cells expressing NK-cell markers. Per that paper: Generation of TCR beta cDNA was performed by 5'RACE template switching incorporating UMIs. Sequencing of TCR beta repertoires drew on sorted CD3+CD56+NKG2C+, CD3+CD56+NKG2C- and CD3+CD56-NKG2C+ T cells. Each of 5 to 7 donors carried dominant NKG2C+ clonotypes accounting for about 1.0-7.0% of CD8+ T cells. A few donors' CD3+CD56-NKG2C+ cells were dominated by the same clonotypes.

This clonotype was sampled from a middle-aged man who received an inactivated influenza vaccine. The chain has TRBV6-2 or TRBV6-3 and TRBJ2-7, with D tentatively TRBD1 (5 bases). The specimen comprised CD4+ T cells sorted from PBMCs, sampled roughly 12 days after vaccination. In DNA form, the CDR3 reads TGTGCCAGCAGTTTCAGGGCAGCCTACTCCTACGAGCAGTACTTC. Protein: CASSFRAAYSYEQYF.